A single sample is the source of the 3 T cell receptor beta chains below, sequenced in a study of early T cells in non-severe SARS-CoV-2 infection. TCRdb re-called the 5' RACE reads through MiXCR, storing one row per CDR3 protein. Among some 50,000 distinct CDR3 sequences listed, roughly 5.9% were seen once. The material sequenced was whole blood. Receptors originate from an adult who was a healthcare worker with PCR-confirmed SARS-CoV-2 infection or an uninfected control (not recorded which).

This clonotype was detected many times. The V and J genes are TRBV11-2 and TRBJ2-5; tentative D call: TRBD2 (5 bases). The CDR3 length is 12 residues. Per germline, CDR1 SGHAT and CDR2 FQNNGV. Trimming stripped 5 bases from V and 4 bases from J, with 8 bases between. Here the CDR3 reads CASSLGIETQYF. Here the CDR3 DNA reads TGTGCCAGCAGCCTCGGGATAGAGACCCAGTACTTC.

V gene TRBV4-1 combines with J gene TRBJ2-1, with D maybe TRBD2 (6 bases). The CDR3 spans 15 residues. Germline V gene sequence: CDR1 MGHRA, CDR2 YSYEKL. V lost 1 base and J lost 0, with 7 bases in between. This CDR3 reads CASSQGGGSYNEQFF. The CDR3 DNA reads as TGCGCCAGCAGCCAAGGGGGAGGCTCCTACAATGAGCAGTTCTTC.

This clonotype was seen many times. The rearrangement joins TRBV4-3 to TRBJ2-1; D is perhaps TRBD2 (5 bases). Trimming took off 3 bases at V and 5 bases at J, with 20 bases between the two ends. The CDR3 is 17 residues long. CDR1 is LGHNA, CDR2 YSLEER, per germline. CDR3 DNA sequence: TGCGCCAGCAGCCACGCCCTTCGAGGGTTGCTTGACAATGAGCAGTTCTTC. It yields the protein CASSHALRGLLDNEQFF.